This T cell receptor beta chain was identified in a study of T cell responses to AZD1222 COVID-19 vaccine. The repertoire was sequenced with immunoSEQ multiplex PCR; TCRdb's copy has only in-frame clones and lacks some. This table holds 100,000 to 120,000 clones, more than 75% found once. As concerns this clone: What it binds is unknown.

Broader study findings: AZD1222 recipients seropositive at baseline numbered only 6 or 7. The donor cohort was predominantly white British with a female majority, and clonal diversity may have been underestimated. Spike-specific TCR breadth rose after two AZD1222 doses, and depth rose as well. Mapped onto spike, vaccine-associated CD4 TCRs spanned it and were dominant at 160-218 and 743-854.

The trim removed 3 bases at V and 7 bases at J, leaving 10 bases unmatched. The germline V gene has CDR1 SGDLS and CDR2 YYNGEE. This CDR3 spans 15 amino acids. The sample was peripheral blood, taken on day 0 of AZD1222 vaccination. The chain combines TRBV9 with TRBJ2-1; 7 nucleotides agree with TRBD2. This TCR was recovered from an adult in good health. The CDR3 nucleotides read TGTGCCAGCAGCGCGGGGACTACCCGGGGGAATGAGCAGTTCTTC. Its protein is CASSAGTTRGNEQFF. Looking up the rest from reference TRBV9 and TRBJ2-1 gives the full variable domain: DSGVTQTPKHLITATGQRVTLRCSPRSGDLSVYWYQQSLDQGLQFLIQYYNGEERAKGNILERFSAQQFPDLHSELNLSSLELGDSALYFCASSAGTTRGNEQFFGPGTRLTVL.